A single sample is the source of the 14 T cell receptor beta chains below, sequenced in a study of shared clonotypes between healthy human individuals. CD8 cells regarded as naive lacked CD45RO, were positively chosen for CCR7, and omitted terminally differentiated effector memory CD45RA+ cells. TCRdb's table, derived via immunoSEQ multiplex PCR, lists solely in-frame clones and lacks some. Of 2 million to 2.5 million clones listed, 85% to 95% are singletons. Sequenced input: naive CD8+ T cells sorted from blood. These receptor sequences come from a young man in good health.

V is TRBV19 and J is TRBJ2-7, with TRBD1 identical over 10 bases. The ends lost 6 bases at V and 0 bases at J; junction bases unmatched: 2. CDR3 length: 14 amino acids. The germline V gene encodes CDR1 LNHDA and CDR2 SQIVND (reference sequence). The CDR3 coding sequence is TGTGCCAGTAGGGGACAGGGGAGCTCCTACGAGCAGTACTTC. This codes for CASRGQGSSYEQYF.

This chain joins TRBV18 and TRBJ1-6, with D possibly TRBD1 on 5 matching bases. The CDR3 spans 17 residues. V was shortened by 1 base and J by 7 bases, with 17 bases between the two germline ends. Germline V gene data show CDR1 as KGHSH and CDR2 as LQKENI. CDR3 DNA sequence: TGTGCCAGCTCACCACTTCGGAGGGGCAAGGTCAATTCACCCCTCCACTTT. Translated, it gives CASSPLRRGKVNSPLHF.

The rearrangement links TRBV5-1 to TRBJ2-5; perhaps TRBD1 as D (5 bases). The CDR3 is 13 residues long. The germline gives CDR1 SGHRS, CDR2 YFSETQ. Trimming stripped 2 bases from V and 5 bases from J, with 10 bases between. The CDR3 DNA sequence: TGCGCCAGCAGCTTCAGGGCTGGTGAGACCCAGTACTTC. This codes for CASSFRAGETQYF.

This rearrangement joins TRBV4-1 to TRBJ2-7, with TRBD2 matching 10 bases. The ends lost 0 bases at V and 3 bases at J; junction bases unmatched: 11. The CDR3 loop spans 18 amino acids. The germline gives CDR1 MGHRA, CDR2 YSYEKL. CDR3 loop: CASSQDPFVLAGIYEQYF. CDR3 DNA: TGCGCCAGCAGCCAAGATCCGTTCGTACTAGCGGGGATCTACGAGCAGTACTTC.

The chain uses TRBV15 and TRBJ1-3, with D possibly TRBD1 on 5 matching bases. Trimming removed 3 bases from V and 0 bases from J, with 6 bases in between. The CDR3 loop spans 14 amino acids. Germline loops: CDR1 LNHNV, CDR2 YYDKDF (reference sequence). The CDR3 is CATSRTDSGNTIYF. Here the CDR3 DNA reads TGTGCCACCAGCAGGACAGACTCTGGAAACACCATATATTTT.

This rearrangement joins TRBV11-2 to TRBJ1-5, with TRBD1 matching 8 bases. J was trimmed by 7 bases and V by 6 bases; bases with no gene match: 20. The CDR3 sequence is 18 residues long. From germline, CDR1 is SGHAT and CDR2 FQNNGV. The CDR3 nucleotides are TGTGCCAGCAGTTTAAACTCTCAGGGGGCTGTGGACGAACAGCCCCAGCATTTT. Protein sequence: CASSLNSQGAVDEQPQHF. The whole variable domain, filled in from reference TRBV11-2 and TRBJ1-5, reads EAGVAQSPRYKIIEKRQSVAFWCNPISGHATLYWYQQILGQGPKLLIQFQNNGVVDDSQLPKDRFSAERLKGVDSTLKIQPAKLEDSAVYLCASSLNSQGAVDEQPQHFGDGTRLSIL.

This chain links TRBV5-8 with TRBJ2-7; possible D gene TRBD1, 6 bases. V was shortened by 4 bases and J by 3 bases, with 14 bases between the two germline ends. The germline V gene has CDR1 SGHTS and CDR2 YDEGEE. This CDR3 region has 14 residues. CDR3 sequence reads: CASSLGGPVYEQYF. CDR3 DNA: TGTGCCAGCAGCCTAGGGGGACCGGTCTACGAGCAGTACTTC.

The chain joins TRBV10-3 to TRBJ2-7; a possible D gene is TRBD2 (5 bases). The CDR3 length is 14 residues. Germline V gene sequence: CDR1 ENHRY, CDR2 SYGVKD. V was cut by 2 bases and J by 5 bases, with 13 bases left in between. The CDR3 here is CAISEPRGVNEQYF. The CDR3 DNA sequence: TGTGCCATCAGTGAGCCCCGGGGTGTGAACGAGCAGTACTTC.

The chain combines TRBV7-9 with TRBJ2-7; TRBD1 agrees at 9 bases. CDR1 SEHNR and CDR2 FQNEAQ come from the germline V gene (reference sequence). CDR3 length: 13 amino acids. Trimming at V came to 6 bases and at J to 4 bases, leaving 4 bases not matched to a gene. CDR3 DNA sequence: TGTGCCAGCAGAACAGGGACAGGGTACGAGCAGTACTTC. Its translation: CASRTGTGYEQYF.

This clone was counted once. The chain is built from TRBV13 and TRBJ2-2, with 8 bases fitting TRBD1. There are 15 residues in the CDR3. In germline, CDR1 is PRHDT, CDR2 FYEKMQ (reference sequence). V shed 5 bases, J shed 6 bases, and the junction held 8 bases outside the gene matches. CDR3 in amino acids: CASSAPGQAPGELFF. The CDR3 nucleotides read TGTGCCAGCAGCGCCCCGGGACAGGCTCCCGGGGAGCTGTTTTTT.

With respect to this clone: One end of the junction does not line up with germline, which may come from a read error. This sequence joins TRBV10-3 and TRBJ1-2; unclear D gene. Germline V lookup: CDR1 ENHRY, CDR2 SYGVKD. CDR3 size: 13 residues. CDR3: CASSYSRAGGYTF. DNA of the CDR3: TGTGCCAGCAGTTACTCGAGAGCCGGGGGCTACACCTTC.

V is TRBV6-1 and J is TRBJ1-2, with TRBD1 matching over 10 bases. V lost 8 bases, J lost 4 bases, and 7 bases stayed unmatched. Germline loops: CDR1 MNHNS, CDR2 SASEGT. The CDR3 runs to 14 residues. The CDR3 nucleotides read TGTGCCAGCGGGGACAGGGGACCCTTCTATGGCTACACCTTC. Translated, it gives CASGDRGPFYGYTF.

This clone was counted once. The likely explanation is a read error, given a far larger clone one base away. Other nucleotide sequences from this sample produce the same CDR3. The rearrangement uses TRBV13 and TRBJ2-6; no firm D call. The germline V gene has CDR1 PRHDT and CDR2 FYEKMQ (reference sequence). The V gene lost 1 base and the J gene lost 3 bases, with 4 bases spanning the gap. The CDR3 covers 14 residues. CDR3 sequence reads: CASSLEGGANVLTF. In DNA, the CDR3 is TGTGCCAGCAGCTTAGAGGGTGGGGCCAACGTCCTGACTTTC.

The chain uses TRBV10-3 and TRBJ1-2; TRBD1 matches at 7 bases. V shed 10 bases and J 1 base; nucleotides not matched to a gene: 9. CDR3 length equals 14 residues. The V gene's germline CDR1 is ENHRY and CDR2 SYGVKD. CDR3: CATLRDSVNYGYTF. DNA for the CDR3: TGTGCCACCTTAAGGGACAGTGTTAACTATGGCTACACCTTC.